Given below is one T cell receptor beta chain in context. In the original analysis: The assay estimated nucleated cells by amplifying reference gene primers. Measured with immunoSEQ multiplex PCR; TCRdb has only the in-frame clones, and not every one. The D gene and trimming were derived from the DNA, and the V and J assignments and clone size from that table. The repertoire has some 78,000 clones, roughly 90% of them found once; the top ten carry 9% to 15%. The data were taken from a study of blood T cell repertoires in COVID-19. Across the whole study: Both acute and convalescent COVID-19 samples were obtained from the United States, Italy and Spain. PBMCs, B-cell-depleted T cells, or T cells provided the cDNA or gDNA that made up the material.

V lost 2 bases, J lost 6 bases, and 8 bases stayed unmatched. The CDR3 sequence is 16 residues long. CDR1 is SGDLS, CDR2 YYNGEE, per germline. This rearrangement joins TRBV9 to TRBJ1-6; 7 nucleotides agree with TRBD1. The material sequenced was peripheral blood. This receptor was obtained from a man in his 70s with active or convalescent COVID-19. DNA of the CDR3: TGTGCCAGCAGCGTTCGAGACCGGGACAGTAATTCACCCCTCCACTTT. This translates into CASSVRDRDSNSPLHF.